The T cell receptor beta chain under discussion was sequenced for a study of blood T cell repertoires in COVID-19. Study-level information: COVID-19 samples from acute and convalescent phases originated in the United States, Italy and Spain. T cells, B-cell-depleted T cells, or PBMCs provided the cDNA or gDNA that served as material.

As processed by the authors: For nucleated cells, counts were estimated from reference gene primer amplification. TCRdb's copy holds only in-frame clones and misses some; the assay was immunoSEQ multiplex PCR. That table gives V, J and clone size, and the DNA gave D and trimming. The table includes roughly 200,000 clones, 82% detected once. The CDR3 is 14 amino acids. The V and J ends lost 6 bases and 5 bases, in that order; junction bases with no gene match: 4. The germline V gene encodes CDR1 MNHEY and CDR2 SVGAGI. Specimen: peripheral blood. The chain has TRBV6-5 and TRBJ2-2; 9 bases are shared with TRBD1. The origin of this receptor is a woman aged 60-70 years with COVID-19, enrolled during active disease. The CDR3 sequence: CASSIDRGTGELFF. For the CDR3, the DNA is TGTGCCAGCAGCATAGACAGGGGGACCGGGGAGCTGTTTTTT.